These T cell receptor beta chains were read from a single sample in a study of molecular identifiers for immune sequencing clone quantification. TCRdb independently ran MiXCR on the PCR reads; one entry per CDR3 protein. The table includes some 100,000 distinct CDR3 sequences, roughly 38% detected once. Sequencing used naive CD8+ T cells from blood, with Jurkat cell RNA spiked in. The receptors were gathered from a human donor in good health. Some libraries in this study had Jurkat cell RNA spiked in. Each CDR3 is given with its conserved first and last residue. The D gene is left open where the match is weak.

v_call: TRBV27
d_call: NA
j_call: TRBJ1-4
cdr3_aa: CASSFGGAQANEKLSF

v_call: TRBV20-1
d_call: NA
j_call: TRBJ2-1
cdr3_aa: CSARARTAGLSGIYNEQFF

v_call: TRBV29-1
d_call: NA
j_call: TRBJ2-2
cdr3_aa: CSVGHTGELFF

v_call: TRBV28
d_call: NA
j_call: TRBJ2-7
cdr3_aa: CASSRLASYEQYF

v_call: TRBV4-1
d_call: TRBD2
j_call: TRBJ2-1
cdr3_aa: CASSELAGVYEQFF

v_call: TRBV25-1
d_call: TRBD1
j_call: TRBJ2-4
cdr3_aa: CASSQTGGANNIQYF

v_call: TRBV7-9
d_call: NA
j_call: TRBJ2-4
cdr3_aa: CATTGRLAKNIQYF

v_call: TRBV4-1
d_call: TRBD2
j_call: TRBJ2-7
cdr3_aa: CASSQSSGGKNLYF

v_call: TRBV28
d_call: TRBD1
j_call: TRBJ1-1
cdr3_aa: CASRFFGQGVIAEAFF

v_call: TRBV12-3/TRBV12-4
d_call: NA
j_call: TRBJ1-5
cdr3_aa: CASSWQTTQPQHF

v_call: TRBV11-2
d_call: TRBD1
j_call: TRBJ2-7
cdr3_aa: CASSSTGTGGIEQYF

v_call: TRBV19
d_call: NA
j_call: TRBJ2-3
cdr3_aa: CASSIAPLVAPDTQYF

v_call: TRBV29-1
d_call: TRBD2
j_call: TRBJ2-3
cdr3_aa: CSGEAGDQDTQYF

v_call: TRBV7-9
d_call: TRBD2
j_call: TRBJ2-2
cdr3_aa: CASSSPGLAGEAAGELFF

v_call: TRBV24-1
d_call: TRBD2
j_call: TRBJ2-1
cdr3_aa: CATSDTIETSGRLYNEQFF

v_call: TRBV29-1
d_call: NA
j_call: TRBJ2-7
cdr3_aa: CSVKGHPNSYEQYF

v_call: TRBV15
d_call: NA
j_call: TRBJ2-3
cdr3_aa: CATSRAGDSTDTQYF

v_call: TRBV28
d_call: NA
j_call: TRBJ2-5
cdr3_aa: CASSLVGGEETQYF

v_call: TRBV10-3
d_call: NA
j_call: TRBJ1-1
cdr3_aa: CAISAGTAVEAFF

v_call: TRBV27
d_call: NA
j_call: TRBJ1-5
cdr3_aa: CASSLFFRDGNQPQHF

v_call: TRBV7-6
d_call: NA
j_call: TRBJ2-5
cdr3_aa: CASSFSWGRQETQYF

v_call: TRBV4-2
d_call: NA
j_call: TRBJ2-7
cdr3_aa: CASSQDPAPFEQYF

v_call: TRBV19
d_call: TRBD1
j_call: TRBJ2-1
cdr3_aa: CASSLTGTGNEQFF

v_call: TRBV15
d_call: NA
j_call: TRBJ2-1
cdr3_aa: CATSRDRYNEQFF

v_call: TRBV5-1
d_call: NA
j_call: TRBJ2-7
cdr3_aa: CASSDPNSYEQYF

v_call: TRBV28
d_call: NA
j_call: TRBJ2-7
cdr3_aa: CASKRAPSYEQYF